What follows are 28 T cell receptor beta chains derived from one specimen sequenced in a study of cytomegalovirus exposure and HLA in healthy donors (dated by TCRdb to 2017 to 2019). The library was generated by the immunoSEQ multiplex PCR assay. A mixture of 60 forward primers for TCR Vbeta segments and 13 reverse primers for TCR Jbeta segments was used in the multiplex PCR. As stored in TCRdb, this immuneACCESS dataset retains in-frame rearrangements with V and J assigned. A fraction of the clones does not appear; measured against another copy, unresolved V genes explain less than half of the discrepancy, and the remainder lacks a known reason. The table for this sample lists about 190,000 clones; over 60% of them were counted only once. The ten largest clonotypes hold around 2.2% of the sample. The specimen was PBMCs. These TCRs come from a woman aged 25-40 years in good health and CMV-seropositive.

This clone occurred a few times. The gene calls are TRBV27 and TRBJ1-2, with 9 bases aligning to TRBD1. Germline values: CDR1 MNHEY, CDR2 SMNVEV (reference sequence). The CDR3 consists of 13 residues. Trimming at V came to 5 bases and at J to 8 bases, leaving 6 bases not matched to a gene. The DNA of the CDR3 is TGTGCCAGCAGTACCGGGACAGGGAGCGGCTACACCTTC. This sequence encodes CASSTGTGSGYTF.

The chain uses TRBV4-1 and TRBJ1-1; D is ambiguous. Germline V gives CDR1 MGHRA, CDR2 YSYEKL. V was cut by 4 bases and J by 2 bases, with 11 bases left in between. CDR3 size: 14 residues. DNA for the CDR3: TGCGCCAGCAGCCTAACGACATTCAACACTGAAGCTTTCTTT. Amino acids: CASSLTTFNTEAFF.

This chain connects TRBV9 to TRBJ2-1; 8 bases match TRBD2. Losses at the gene ends were 3 bases for V and 10 bases for J; bases not matched to a gene: 12. CDR1 and CDR2 from the germline V gene are SGDLS and YYNGEE. This CDR3 is built from 15 residues. CDR3 DNA: TGTGCCAGCAGCGAGGGCGGGGGGCTACCCCGGGAGCAGTTCTTC. It codes for CASSEGGGLPREQFF. The full variable domain, rest sourced from reference TRBV9 and TRBJ2-1, is DSGVTQTPKHLITATGQRVTLRCSPRSGDLSVYWYQQSLDQGLQFLIQYYNGEERAKGNILERFSAQQFPDLHSELNLSSLELGDSALYFCASSEGGGLPREQFFGPGTRLTVL.

The V call is TRBV27, the J call TRBJ2-5; D possibly corresponds to TRBD2 (6 bases). V gave up 5 bases and J gave up 9 bases, with 16 bases separating them. Looked up from germline, CDR1 is MNHEY and CDR2 is SMNVEV (reference sequence). The CDR3 has 13 residues. The CDR3 protein is CASSTLRLGAQYF. The CDR3 coding sequence is TGTGCCAGCAGTACCCTCCGACTAGGGGCCCAGTACTTC.

The chain combines TRBV5-1 with TRBJ2-5; 8 bases fit TRBD1. Germline CDR1 and CDR2: SGHRS and YFSETQ. Trimming at V came to 4 bases and at J to 2 bases, leaving 4 bases not matched to a gene. The CDR3 extends over 14 amino acids. The CDR3 spells CASSGRTGQETQYF. CDR3 nucleotides: TGCGCCAGCAGCGGGCGGACAGGGCAAGAGACCCAGTACTTC.

The chain employs TRBV2 and TRBJ2-4; TRBD1 agrees at 7 bases. Germline CDR1 reads SNHLY; CDR2 reads FYNNEI. V lost 3 bases to trimming and J lost 0 bases; unmatched junction nucleotides: 17. The length of the CDR3 is 20 residues. This chain's CDR3 is CASSDSRGPNIFLAKNIQYF. The CDR3 DNA reads as TGTGCCAGCAGTGACTCAAGGGGGCCTAACATCTTCCTAGCCAAAAACATTCAGTACTTC.

The rearrangement uses TRBV29-1 and TRBJ2-7; TRBD2 aligns across 14 bases. From germline, CDR1 is SQVTM and CDR2 ANQGSEA. Trimming removed 6 bases from V and 6 bases from J; junction bases left unmatched: 22. The length of the CDR3 is 19 residues. The DNA of the CDR3 is TGCAGCGTCCTTACCACCGGGACTAGCGGGAGTGGTGGGGGTTGCGAGCAGTACTTC. Encoded protein: CSVLTTGTSGSGGGCEQYF.

The genes are TRBV7-9 and TRBJ2-2; D is perhaps TRBD2 (5 bases). The CDR3 covers 16 residues. The V gene lost 4 bases and the J gene lost 1 base, with 13 bases spanning the gap. CDR1 is SEHNR, CDR2 FQNEAQ, per germline (reference sequence). Written as DNA, the CDR3 is TGTGCCAGCAGCTCCCCGGGCGGGCAGAACACCGGGGAGCTGTTTTTT. It codes for CASSSPGGQNTGELFF.

This chain uses TRBV9 with TRBJ2-3; 12 bases line up with TRBD2. The CDR3 is made up of 17 amino acids. J was trimmed by 6 bases and V by 6 bases; bases with no gene match: 14. CDR1 and CDR2 from the germline V gene are SGDLS and YYNGEE. CDR3 in amino acids: CASTEDGTSGGSDTQYF. DNA for the CDR3: TGTGCCAGCACCGAAGACGGAACTAGCGGGGGGTCGGATACGCAGTATTTT. Drawing the rest from reference TRBV9 and TRBJ2-3, the complete variable domain is DSGVTQTPKHLITATGQRVTLRCSPRSGDLSVYWYQQSLDQGLQFLIQYYNGEERAKGNILERFSAQQFPDLHSELNLSSLELGDSALYFCASTEDGTSGGSDTQYFGPGTRLTVL.

The gene calls are TRBV7-3 and TRBJ1-1; a weak D match, TRBD1 (6 bases). The CDR3 runs 13 residues. Germline V gene data show CDR1 as SGHTA and CDR2 as FQGTGA. V was clipped by 5 bases and J by 4 bases, with 11 bases between them. The CDR3 DNA follows: TGTGCCAGCAGCCTGGACAGATCCACTGAAGCTTTCTTT. This encodes CASSLDRSTEAFF.

The chain joins TRBV5-4 to TRBJ2-7, with a weak D call TRBD1 (5 bases). There are 14 residues in the CDR3. CDR1 and CDR2 from the germline V gene are SGHNT and YYREEE (reference sequence). The V end lost 0 bases, the J end lost 1 base, and 8 bases lay between the germline ends. Here the CDR3 DNA reads TGTGCCAGCAGCTTGGAAAAGGGGTCCTACGAGCAGTACTTC. It specifies CASSLEKGSYEQYF.

In this sample, this clone turned up a few times. One end of the junction does not line up with germline, which may come from a read error. The chain is built from TRBV30 and TRBJ2-3; 8 nucleotides match TRBD2. The CDR3 spans 13 residues. Germline V gene data show CDR1 as GTSNPN and CDR2 as SVGIG (reference sequence). Written as DNA, the CDR3 is TGTGCCTGGAGTGTTCGCTCAGCGGGAGATCCAGCCTTT. Protein: CAWSVRSAGDPAF.

The V and J genes are TRBV19 and TRBJ1-2; TRBD1 matches 9 bases. Trimming at V came to 3 bases and at J to 9 bases, leaving 8 bases not matched to a gene. This CDR3 contains 14 residues. CDR1 and CDR2 from the germline V gene are LNHDA and SQIVND (reference sequence). CDR3 sequence: CASSMGTGRLRYTF. CDR3 sequence (DNA): TGTGCCAGTAGTATGGGGACAGGGAGATTACGCTACACCTTC.

The chain joins TRBV7-2 to TRBJ1-2; TRBD1 matches 7 bases. The CDR3 runs 15 residues. From germline, CDR1 is SGHTA and CDR2 FQGNSA. The V segment lost 0 bases and the J segment 3 bases; nucleotides outside the gene matches: 4. The CDR3 region is CASSLATGLHYGYTF. The CDR3 DNA follows: TGTGCCAGCAGCTTAGCGACAGGGTTGCACTATGGCTACACCTTC.

The table lists this clone with a count of one. CDR3 coding DNA: TGTGCCAGCAGCTTAGTAGAGGGCGGGGAGCAGTACTTC. Translation gives CASSLVEGGEQYF. The chain links TRBV7-9 to TRBJ2-7; a weak D match, TRBD2 (5 bases). CDR3 size: 13 residues. The V gene lost 1 base and the J gene lost 7 bases, with 11 bases spanning the gap. Germline V CDR1 and CDR2: SEHNR, FQNEAQ (reference sequence).

The J gene is TRBJ1-2, the V gene TRBV28; D remains unclear. CDR1 MDHEN and CDR2 SYDVKM come from the germline V gene. The CDR3 sequence is 12 residues long. Trimming pared 6 bases from V and 2 bases from J, leaving 7 bases between. The CDR3 loop reads CASSLGNYGYTF. CDR3 sequence (DNA): TGTGCCAGCAGCCTAGGCAACTATGGCTACACCTTC.

This chain joins TRBV6-5 and TRBJ1-5; 7 nucleotides match TRBD1. Trimming cost V 4 bases and J 7 bases; bases outside gene matches: 13. The length of the CDR3 is 16 residues. Germline V gene sequence: CDR1 MNHEY, CDR2 SVGAGI. The CDR3: CASSSLRSIRGQPQHF. As DNA, the CDR3 is TGTGCCAGCAGTTCCTTAAGGTCGATCAGGGGGCAGCCCCAGCATTTT.

This sequence joins TRBV7-2 and TRBJ2-5; the D is unclear. The germline V gene encodes CDR1 SGHTA and CDR2 FQGNSA. V was pared by 4 bases and J by 0 bases, with 6 bases between. This CDR3 has 13 residues. In DNA, the CDR3 is TGTGCCAGCAGCTCCGACAACCAAGAGACCCAGTACTTC. This sequence encodes CASSSDNQETQYF.

This chain joins TRBV28 and TRBJ1-2, with D possibly being TRBD1 (5 bases). Trimming shortened V by 6 bases and J by 2 bases, and 13 bases separated the two germline ends. Looked up from germline, CDR1 is MDHEN and CDR2 is SYDVKM. The CDR3 spans 14 residues. DNA of the CDR3: TGTGCCAGCAGCCTAGGGGCAGGGAACTATGGCTACACCTTC. Translation gives CASSLGAGNYGYTF.

The chain has TRBV11-1 and TRBJ1-1; 12 bases match TRBD1. Germline V gene data show CDR1 as SGHAT and CDR2 as FQDESV (reference sequence). The CDR3 loop spans 19 amino acids. J gave up 5 bases and V 5 bases, and 18 bases lay outside the gene matches. The CDR3 nucleotides are TGTGCCAGCAGCCCTATGGCCGGGACAGGGGGCATTAAGGGAACTGAAGCTTTCTTT. This translates into CASSPMAGTGGIKGTEAFF.

V usage is TRBV5-1 and J usage is TRBJ2-4; D is uncertain. Trimming stripped 0 bases from V and 6 bases from J, with 10 bases between. Germline lookup yields CDR1 SGHRS and CDR2 YFSETQ. This CDR3 comprises 14 residues. In nucleotides, the CDR3 is TGCGCCAGCAGCTTGGGGCAGTACGTAAACATTCAGTACTTC. This sequence encodes CASSLGQYVNIQYF.

The V and J genes are TRBV6-1 and TRBJ2-5; the match to TRBD2 covers 15 bases. CDR1 is MNHNS, CDR2 SASEGT, per germline. This CDR3 comprises 16 residues. The ends lost 3 bases at V and 5 bases at J; junction bases unmatched: 4. CDR3 DNA: TGTGCCAGCAGTGAGGGACTAGCGGGGGGCATTGAGACCCAGTACTTC. This gives the protein CASSEGLAGGIETQYF.

The V gene is TRBV2, the J gene TRBJ2-7; TRBD2 matches 7 bases. The germline gives CDR1 SNHLY, CDR2 FYNNEI. CDR3 length equals 14 residues. The V segment lost 11 bases and the J segment 2 bases; nucleotides outside the gene matches: 12. The DNA for the CDR3 is TGTGCCGTAGTCCCCGGGAGGACGGCCTACGAGCAGTACTTC. Its translation is CAVVPGRTAYEQYF.

This chain joins TRBV28 and TRBJ1-1; 9 positions match TRBD1. The CDR3 spans 15 residues. Germline CDR1 reads MDHEN; CDR2 reads SYDVKM. The trim removed 2 bases at V and 5 bases at J, leaving 6 bases unmatched. CDR3 nucleotide sequence: TGTGCCAGCAGTTTAGGAGGGACAGGGCGAACTGAAGCTTTCTTT. Translated, it gives CASSLGGTGRTEAFF.

A single count supports this clone. V gene TRBV4-2 combines with J gene TRBJ2-1, with a possible D match to TRBD2 (5 bases). This CDR3 contains 14 residues. Germline values: CDR1 LGHNA, CDR2 YNFKEQ. Trimming took off 4 bases at V and 7 bases at J, with 14 bases between the two ends. CDR3 nucleotides: TGTGCCAGCAGCCCCCCCTGGACTGGTAATGAGCAGTTCTTC. Translating it yields CASSPPWTGNEQFF.

This clone was observed a handful of times. V and J are TRBV2 and TRBJ2-1; TRBD1 aligns across 8 bases. Germline assignment: CDR1 SNHLY and CDR2 FYNNEI. V shed 6 bases, J shed 2 bases, and the junction held 6 bases outside the gene matches. The CDR3 length is 15 residues. CDR3 sequence reads: CASSKGQGTYNEQFF. The CDR3 bases are TGTGCCAGCAGCAAAGGACAGGGTACCTACAATGAGCAGTTCTTC.

This clone was counted once. The chain combines TRBV4-1 with TRBJ2-1; D possibly corresponds to TRBD1 (6 bases). Trimming removed 3 bases from V and 16 bases from J, with 19 bases in between. This CDR3 region has 13 residues. Germline V gene sequence: CDR1 MGHRA, CDR2 YSYEKL. The CDR3 DNA is TGCGCCAGCAGCCAGATCCGGCAGGGGAGAGAATTCTTC. This gives the protein CASSQIRQGREFF.

V and J are TRBV18 and TRBJ2-2, with D tentatively TRBD1 (6 bases). The V end lost 6 bases, the J end lost 1 base, and 9 bases lay between the germline ends. This CDR3 is 14 amino acids long. Germline V lookup: CDR1 KGHSH, CDR2 LQKENI. CDR3 sequence (DNA): TGTGCCAGCTCCCAGGGGAGGAACACCGGGGAGCTGTTTTTT. Translating gives CASSQGRNTGELFF.